Below, 25 T cell receptor beta chains from the same sample are listed, as sequenced in a study of T-cell memory formation after mild COVID-19. TCRdb processed the 5' RACE reads anew with MiXCR; each CDR3 protein has one entry. The repertoire holds around 530,000 distinct CDR3 sequences, with about 20% as singletons. What was sequenced was PBMCs or a T cell subset sorted from them (not recorded which). These receptors all stem from an adult woman who had mild COVID-19 (a few samples of this study predate the infection). Cell type and time point are not known.

V and J are TRBV7-3 and TRBJ2-2; TRBD1 aligns across 8 bases. Trimming took 5 bases from V and 3 from J; bases not matched to a gene: 11. Looked up from germline, CDR1 is SGHTA and CDR2 is FQGTGA. The CDR3 sequence is 17 residues long. The chain's CDR3 is CASSPQTGDWDTGELFF. CDR3 sequence (DNA): TGTGCCAGCAGCCCGCAGACAGGGGACTGGGACACCGGGGAGCTGTTTTTT.

The V call is TRBV12-3 or TRBV12-4, the J call TRBJ2-2, with 8 positions matching TRBD2. With 4 bases clipped from V and 0 bases from J, the junction kept 7 bases outside the gene matches. This CDR3 contains 17 residues. The CDR3 sequence: CASSWAAGGANTGELFF. The CDR3 DNA reads TGTGCCAGCAGTTGGGCGGCGGGGGGCGCGAACACCGGGGAGCTGTTTTTT.

This clonotype turned up a few times. The chain links TRBV5-1 to TRBJ2-7; possible D gene TRBD1, 6 bases. The CDR3 runs to 12 residues. The V gene's germline CDR1 is SGHRS and CDR2 YFSETQ. V gave up 4 bases and J gave up 9 bases, with 14 bases separating them. This CDR3 reads CASSEDSPRQYF. The CDR3 DNA is TGCGCCAGCAGCGAGGACAGCCCACGGCAGTACTTC. The variable domain in full, with the rest retrieved from reference TRBV5-1 and TRBJ2-7, is KAGVTQTPRYLIKTRGQQVTLSCSPISGHRSVSWYQQTPGQGLQFLFEYFSETQRNKGNFPGRFSGRQFSNSRSEMNVSTLELGDSALYLCASSEDSPRQYFGPGTRLTVT.

This clonotype was observed a handful of times. This rearrangement joins TRBV11-2 to TRBJ2-3, with a tentative D call TRBD1 (5 bases). Trimming stripped 0 bases from V and 0 bases from J, with 10 bases between. Germline lookup yields CDR1 SGHAT and CDR2 FQNNGV. The CDR3 contains 16 residues. In nucleotides, the CDR3 is TGTGCCAGCAGCTTAGATGGGGCAGCTAGCACAGATACGCAGTATTTT. Translating it yields CASSLDGAASTDTQYF.

V and J are TRBV6-5 and TRBJ1-3, with 10 bases lining up with TRBD1. This CDR3 is built from 16 residues. Germline CDR1 MNHEY, CDR2 SVGAGI. V lost 7 bases and J lost 2; bases outside the gene matches: 8. The CDR3 DNA sequence: TGTGCCAGCACCCTTGTCGGACAGGGGGCTGGAAACACCATATATTTT. This codes for CASTLVGQGAGNTIYF.

This clonotype appeared a few times. The chain couples TRBV5-1 to TRBJ1-3, with D perhaps matching TRBD1 (6 bases). Per the germline V gene, CDR1 is SGHRS and CDR2 is YFSETQ. V dropped 4 bases and J dropped 1 base, with 24 bases sitting between them. This CDR3 has 19 residues. The CDR3 protein is CASSPQDGGQGGSGNTIYF. The CDR3 bases are TGCGCCAGCAGCCCCCAGGACGGGGGACAAGGGGGGTCTGGAAACACCATATATTTT.

V and J are TRBV12-3 or TRBV12-4 and TRBJ1-1; 9 nucleotides line up with TRBD1. Trimming took 0 bases from V and 7 from J; bases not matched to a gene: 6. The CDR3 runs to 15 residues. CDR3 protein: CASSLALQGAGEAFF. CDR3 coding DNA: TGTGCCAGCAGTTTAGCCTTACAGGGGGCCGGTGAAGCTTTCTTT.

This clonotype turned up a few times. This chain joins TRBV12-3 or TRBV12-4 and TRBJ2-3, with TRBD2 matching 10 bases. Trimming removed 5 bases from V and 4 bases from J; junction bases left unmatched: 6. CDR3 length equals 15 residues. The CDR3: CASSLSGRGPDTQYF. For the CDR3, the DNA is TGTGCCAGCAGTCTAAGCGGGAGGGGCCCAGATACGCAGTATTTT.

The chain links TRBV6-1 to TRBJ2-7; 13 bases fit TRBD2. The CDR3 has 15 residues. CDR1 MNHNS and CDR2 SASEGT come from the germline V gene. The V and J ends lost 3 bases and 3 bases, in that order; junction bases with no gene match: 2. The CDR3 is CASSEGLAGNYEQYF. The CDR3 nucleotides are TGTGCCAGCAGTGAGGGACTAGCGGGAAACTACGAGCAGTACTTC.

V gene TRBV5-1 combines with J gene TRBJ1-1; 7 nucleotides agree with TRBD1. Germline trimming cut 4 bases from V and 0 bases from J; bases unmatched to any gene: 3. The germline CDR1 and CDR2 sequences are SGHRS and YFSETQ. CDR3 length: 14 residues. Here the CDR3 DNA reads TGCGCCAGCAGCGGAACAGGGGTGAACACTGAAGCTTTCTTT. This gives the protein CASSGTGVNTEAFF.

The chain links TRBV7-3 to TRBJ2-3; 8 bases are a match to TRBD1. Germline CDR1 and CDR2: SGHTA and FQGTGA. The CDR3 runs 15 residues. V shed 2 bases and J 5 bases; nucleotides not matched to a gene: 6. The CDR3 DNA reads as TGTGCCAGCAGCTTAGGCGGGACAGGAGGAGATACGCAGTATTTT. Translated, it gives CASSLGGTGGDTQYF.

A few counts support this clonotype. V is TRBV7-8 and J is TRBJ1-2; D is ambiguous. The V and J ends lost 5 bases and 8 bases respectively, with 12 bases between them. Germline CDR1 reads SGHVS; CDR2 reads FQNEAQ. CDR3 length equals 12 residues. Written as DNA, the CDR3 is TGTGCCAGCAGCCCAGACGGTATCGGCTACACCTTC. Protein sequence: CASSPDGIGYTF.

This clonotype was detected only a few times. The chain joins TRBV20-1 to TRBJ1-3; D is uncertain. Trimming pared 3 bases from V and 0 bases from J, leaving 9 bases between. This CDR3 has 14 amino acids. In germline, CDR1 is DFQATT, CDR2 SNEGSKA (reference sequence). CDR3 nucleotides: TGCAGTGCTAGTAGACCTTACTCTGGAAACACCATATATTTT. It encodes CSASRPYSGNTIYF.

This chain connects TRBV15 to TRBJ2-5; 9 bases match TRBD2. This CDR3 region has 17 residues. Trimming took 0 bases from V and 7 from J; bases not matched to a gene: 12. CDR1 is LNHNV and CDR2 is YYDKDF in the germline V gene (reference sequence). CDR3 loop: CATSRDRASGASGTQYF. The CDR3 bases are TGTGCCACCAGCAGAGATCGGGCTAGCGGGGCTTCCGGGACCCAGTACTTC.

This clonotype occurred a few times. V usage is TRBV7-3 and J usage is TRBJ2-1; TRBD2 matches 12 bases. This CDR3 region has 16 residues. The germline V gene has CDR1 SGHTA and CDR2 FQGTGA. V was clipped by 5 bases and J by 10 bases; unmatched bases: 12. In nucleotides, the CDR3 is TGTGCCAGCAGCCTCGGCCGGGCTAGCGGGAGGGGCGAGCAGTTCTTC. Amino acid sequence: CASSLGRASGRGEQFF.

The DNA for the CDR3 is TGCGCCAGCAGCCACCCAGCGGGGGAGTCCTACAATGAGCAGTTCTTC. Its protein is CASSHPAGESYNEQFF. V gene TRBV4-1 combines with J gene TRBJ2-1; 8 bases map to TRBD2. This CDR3 spans 16 amino acids. Unmatched junction bases numbered 5, after V lost 3 bases and J lost 1 base. CDR1 is MGHRA, CDR2 YSYEKL, per germline.

The chain recombines TRBV3-1 with TRBJ2-7; 9 nucleotides agree with TRBD1. V gave up 4 bases and J gave up 3 bases; unmatched junction bases: 7. CDR1 LGHDT and CDR2 YNNKEL come from the germline V gene (reference sequence). The CDR3 is 15 residues long. The CDR3: CASSPPGQGFYEQYF. The CDR3 DNA is TGTGCCAGCAGCCCTCCGGGACAGGGATTCTACGAGCAGTACTTC.

This clonotype has more than one count but fewer than ten. V gene TRBV7-2 combines with J gene TRBJ1-1; possible D gene TRBD1, 6 bases. With 5 bases removed from V and 1 base from J, the gap between germline ends came to 17 bases. Per germline, CDR1 SGHTA and CDR2 FQGNSA. The length of the CDR3 is 16 residues. In DNA, the CDR3 is TGTGCCAGCAGCAGACAGGCGGGACAACAGAACACTGAAGCTTTCTTT. It codes for CASSRQAGQQNTEAFF.

A few counts support this clonotype. In nucleotides, the CDR3 is TGCGCCAGCAGCCAAGATTTGATCAGGACAGGGGGAGAGACCCAGTACTTC. Protein: CASSQDLIRTGGETQYF. The rearrangement uses TRBV4-3 and TRBJ2-5; 10 nucleotides match TRBD1. The CDR3 contains 17 residues. Germline CDR1 and CDR2: LGHNA and YSLEER. Trimming cost V 0 bases and J 4 bases; bases outside gene matches: 8.

There are a few counts of this clonotype. The gene calls are TRBV20-1 and TRBJ2-2; 12 bases fit TRBD2. V lost 3 bases and J lost 9; bases outside the gene matches: 8. The CDR3 has 15 amino acids. Germline-derived CDR1 and CDR2 are DFQATT and SNEGSKA (reference sequence). The DNA of the CDR3 is TGCAGTGCTAGTTCTAGCGGGAGGGCCAGTCGGGAGCTGTTTTTT. Translating gives CSASSSGRASRELFF.

This clonotype was counted only a few times. The rearrangement uses TRBV4-3 and TRBJ1-5; D gene ambiguous. This CDR3 spans 14 amino acids. V was shortened by 4 bases and J by 0 bases, with 7 bases between the two germline ends. CDR1 and CDR2 (germline): LGHNA, YSLEER. The CDR3 region is CASSLENSNQPQHF. CDR3 DNA: TGCGCCAGCAGCCTAGAGAATAGCAATCAGCCCCAGCATTTT.

In this sample, this clonotype turned up a few times. The CDR3 bases are TGTGCCAGCACCTCGAACACCGGGGAGCTGTTTTTT. Amino acid sequence: CASTSNTGELFF. V gene TRBV7-2 combines with J gene TRBJ2-2; D unresolved. Germline CDR1 and CDR2: SGHTA and FQGNSA. This CDR3 has 12 residues. Trimming pared 7 bases from V and 0 bases from J, leaving 3 bases between.

This clonotype turned up a few times. The V call is TRBV10-3, the J call TRBJ1-1; a possible D gene is TRBD1 (5 bases). The CDR3 is 14 residues long. The V gene's germline CDR1 is ENHRY and CDR2 SYGVKD. V was clipped by 0 bases and J by 2 bases, with 7 bases between them. CDR3: CAISESTDNTEAFF. The CDR3 bases are TGTGCCATCAGTGAGTCGACAGATAACACTGAAGCTTTCTTT.

This clonotype was found a few times. The rearrangement joins TRBV7-9 to TRBJ2-1, with unresolved D. The CDR3 spans 16 residues. Trimming removed 1 base at V and 0 bases at J, with 10 bases between. CDR1 SEHNR and CDR2 FQNEAQ come from the germline V gene (reference sequence). CDR3: CASSLVGIPSYNEQFF. CDR3 in DNA: TGTGCCAGCAGCTTAGTAGGCATCCCCTCCTACAATGAGCAGTTCTTC.

The chain recombines TRBV7-2 with TRBJ2-5; TRBD2 aligns across 10 bases. This CDR3 is built from 16 residues. Per the germline V gene, CDR1 is SGHTA and CDR2 is FQGNSA. J was trimmed by 2 bases and V by 5 bases; bases with no gene match: 8. The CDR3 reads CASSLSSGSGQETQYF. CDR3 nucleotides: TGTGCCAGCAGCCTATCTAGCGGGAGTGGTCAAGAGACCCAGTACTTC.